Listed below are T cell receptor beta chains from one sample, sequenced in a study of T cell repertoires in cytomegalovirus infection. TCRdb reprocessed the reads with MiXCR, giving one entry per CDR3 protein. This table holds more than 200,000 distinct CDR3 sequences, roughly 10% found once. The sample was PBMCs. These receptors were collected from a human donor in good health (CMV status not recorded). Some clones in this sample may be carry-over from other donors' samples. Each CDR3 is given with its conserved first and last residue. The D gene is left open where the match is weak. Not every row has a clone size; where given, it reads once, few, many or a size class.

CDR3 protein: CASSSPQAQNLAKNIQYF; CDR3 DNA: TGTGCCAGCAGCTCCCCCCAGGCACAAAATTTAGCCAAAAACATTCAGTACTTC; J gene: TRBJ2-4; V gene: TRBV7-8; clone size: many; D gene: NA
CDR3 protein: CASSLRAGSSGYTF; CDR3 DNA: TGTGCCAGCAGCTTAAGGGCGGGCTCCTCTGGCTACACCTTC; J gene: TRBJ1-2; V gene: TRBV7-2; clone size: many; D gene: NA
CDR3 protein: CASRLNTEAFF; CDR3 DNA: TGTGCCAGCAGACTGAACACTGAAGCTTTCTTT; J gene: TRBJ1-1; V gene: TRBV28; clone size: many; D gene: NA
CDR3 protein: CASSLGQSVHEQYF; CDR3 DNA: TGCGCCAGCAGCTTGGGGCAGAGCGTCCACGAGCAGTACTTC; J gene: TRBJ2-7; V gene: TRBV5-1; clone size: few; D gene: NA
CDR3 protein: CASTPGLAAYNEQFF; CDR3 DNA: TGTGCCAGCACCCCCGGACTAGCGGCTTACAATGAGCAGTTCTTC; J gene: TRBJ2-1; V gene: TRBV11-2; clone size: many; D gene: TRBD2
CDR3 protein: CASSRSGRVRETQYF; CDR3 DNA: TGTGCCAGCAGCCGAAGCGGGAGGGTTCGGGAGACCCAGTACTTC; J gene: TRBJ2-5; V gene: TRBV7-2; clone size: many; D gene: TRBD2
CDR3 protein: CASSFLPVGRSNQPQHF; CDR3 DNA: TGTGCCAGCAGTTTTCTCCCGGTAGGTCGGAGCAATCAGCCCCAGCATTTT; J gene: TRBJ1-5; V gene: TRBV12-3/TRBV12-4; clone size: many; D gene: NA
CDR3 protein: CSGHSQGGSEAFF; CDR3 DNA: TGCAGCGGTCACTCCCAAGGAGGCAGTGAAGCTTTCTTT; J gene: TRBJ1-1; V gene: TRBV29-1; clone size: NA; D gene: NA
CDR3 protein: CASSPDIAGGKTQYF; CDR3 DNA: TGTGCCAGCAGCCCCGATATAGCGGGAGGGAAGACCCAGTACTTC; J gene: TRBJ2-5; V gene: TRBV7-6; clone size: many; D gene: TRBD2
CDR3 protein: CASSRSGITDTQYF; CDR3 DNA: TGTGCCAGCAGTCGCTCAGGGATCACAGATACGCAGTATTTT; J gene: TRBJ2-3; V gene: TRBV12-3/TRBV12-4; clone size: many; D gene: NA
CDR3 protein: CASSQETGELFF; CDR3 DNA: TGCGCCAGCAGCCAAGAGACCGGGGAGCTGTTTTTT; J gene: TRBJ2-2; V gene: TRBV4-1; clone size: NA; D gene: NA
CDR3 protein: CASSRTGVSYEQYF; CDR3 DNA: TGTGCCAGCAGTAGAACAGGGGTCTCCTACGAGCAGTACTTC; J gene: TRBJ2-7; V gene: TRBV28; clone size: few; D gene: TRBD1
CDR3 protein: CASSKGRGTEAFF; CDR3 DNA: TGTGCCAGCAGCAAGGGACGAGGGACTGAAGCTTTCTTT; J gene: TRBJ1-1; V gene: TRBV7-9; clone size: many; D gene: NA
CDR3 protein: CASSSNPSGGKETQYF; CDR3 DNA: TGTGCCAGCAGCTCGAATCCTAGCGGGGGGAAGGAGACCCAGTACTTC; J gene: TRBJ2-5; V gene: TRBV7-2; clone size: many; D gene: TRBD2
CDR3 protein: CATSIGPPYEQYF; CDR3 DNA: TGTGCCACCAGCATCGGGCCCCCTTACGAGCAGTACTTC; J gene: TRBJ2-7; V gene: TRBV15; clone size: many; D gene: NA
CDR3 protein: CASSLERLAGVEQYF; CDR3 DNA: TGTGCCAGCAGCTTAGAGAGGCTAGCGGGAGTTGAGCAGTACTTC; J gene: TRBJ2-7; V gene: TRBV7-2; clone size: many; D gene: TRBD2
CDR3 protein: CASIPTPDTQYF; CDR3 DNA: TGTGCCAGCATTCCCACACCAGATACGCAGTATTTT; J gene: TRBJ2-3; V gene: TRBV28; clone size: many; D gene: NA
CDR3 protein: CASSPTGPVAFF; CDR3 DNA: TGCGCCAGCAGTCCCACAGGGCCAGTTGCTTTCTTT; J gene: TRBJ1-1; V gene: TRBV5-1; clone size: NA; D gene: NA
CDR3 protein: CASSPRGQGVYNEQFF; CDR3 DNA: TGTGCCAGCAGTCCCCGTGGGCAGGGGGTGTACAATGAGCAGTTCTTC; J gene: TRBJ2-1; V gene: TRBV12-3/TRBV12-4; clone size: many; D gene: TRBD1
CDR3 protein: CSGSTGNVEKLFF; CDR3 DNA: TGCAGCGGGTCGACAGGGAACGTTGAAAAACTGTTTTTT; J gene: TRBJ1-4; V gene: TRBV29-1; clone size: few; D gene: TRBD1